This T cell receptor (beta chain) was sequenced during a study of T cells in Graves' hyperthyroidism and ophthalmopathy. The overall study: Peripheral blood collection took place at initial diagnosis, before any treatment.

Subjects with ophthalmopathy showed a Clinical Activity Score no lower than 3, a NOSPECS grade no lower than 4, and a duration shorter than 3 months. A note on this clonotype: The antigen remains undetermined.

V lost 3 bases to trimming and J lost 15 bases; unmatched junction nucleotides: 7. The CDR3 consists of 13 residues. CDR1 and CDR2 (germline): DFQATT, SNEGSKA (reference sequence). Study-level results: Peripheral blood also featured most of the thyroid clonotypes expanded above 0.001. Stable hyperthyroidism was told apart from ophthalmopathy by a model built on 13 V-J features.

RNA transcripts served as the template for amplifying TCR beta CDR3 regions. First-round RT-PCR with HTBI primers amplified the TCR CDR3 region. Each CDR3 protein is one row after TCRdb ran MiXCR on the multiplex PCR reads. The sample has about 290,000 distinct CDR3 sequences, over 15% seen once. The sequenced sample consisted of blood. This sequence was found in an older woman with Graves' ophthalmopathy. V is TRBV20-1 and J is TRBJ2-1; TRBD2 agrees at 14 bases. The CDR3 region is CSASLGTSGSRFF. The CDR3 DNA follows: TGCAGTGCTAGCCTCGGGACTAGCGGGAGCCGGTTCTTC.